This T cell receptor (beta chain) was profiled in a study of cytomegalovirus exposure and HLA in healthy donors. For the study at large: It was reported in a later analysis that the approximately 110 validation repertoires used the same platform as the 500 to 700 first-cohort repertoires. Overall study findings and caveats: There were 164 TCR beta chains listed as cytomegalovirus-associated. Generally TCR sequences proved uncommon, though certain public TCRs appeared in numerous donors. Reportedly, cytomegalovirus status was diagnosed with high sensitivity and specificity.

With 7 bases removed from V and 2 bases from J, the gap between germline ends came to 14 bases. Germline lookup yields CDR1 SQVTM and CDR2 ANQGSEA. The CDR3 loop spans 14 amino acids. To note about this clone: Antigen specificity is unknown.

Generated by immunoSEQ multiplex PCR, the TCRdb table keeps only in-frame clones and is missing some. Altogether 220,000 or so clones are present, 87% being singletons, with the ten largest covering approximately 2%. This clonotype was sampled from a woman aged 18-35 years in good health and CMV-seropositive. V usage is TRBV29-1 and J usage is TRBJ2-2; possibly TRBD1 for D (5 bases). Sample: PBMCs. The DNA for the CDR3 is TGCAGCGCCCGACAGAGGCTTAACACCGGGGAGCTGTTTTTT. Protein product: CSARQRLNTGELFF.